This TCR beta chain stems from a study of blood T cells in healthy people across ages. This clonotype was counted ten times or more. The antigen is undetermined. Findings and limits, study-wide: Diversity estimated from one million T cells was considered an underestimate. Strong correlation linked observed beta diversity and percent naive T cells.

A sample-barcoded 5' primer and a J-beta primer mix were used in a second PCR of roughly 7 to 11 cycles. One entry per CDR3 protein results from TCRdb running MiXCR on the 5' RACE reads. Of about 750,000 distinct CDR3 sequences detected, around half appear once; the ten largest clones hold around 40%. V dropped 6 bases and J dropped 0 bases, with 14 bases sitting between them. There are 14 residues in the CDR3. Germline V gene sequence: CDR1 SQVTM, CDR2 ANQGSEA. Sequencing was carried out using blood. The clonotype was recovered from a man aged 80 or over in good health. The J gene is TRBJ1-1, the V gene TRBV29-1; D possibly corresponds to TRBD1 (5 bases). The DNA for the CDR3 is TGCAGCGTAGCCGAACCGGACATGAACACTGAAGCTTTCTTT. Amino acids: CSVAEPDMNTEAFF.